Given below is one T cell receptor beta chain in context. Its specificity is not known. Only in-frame clones appear in the TCRdb table, and some are missing; sequencing was by immunoSEQ multiplex PCR. The table shows 85,000 to 120,000 clones, with about nine tenths occurring only once. This specimen comes from a study of identifying expanded T cells in peripheral blood. Study-level findings and limits: Across healthy donors, higher total template counts meant significantly greater approximately 2-week count variance.

The V gene lost 2 bases and the J gene lost 4 bases, with 12 bases spanning the gap. In germline, CDR1 is GTSNPN, CDR2 SVGIG (reference sequence). The length of the CDR3 is 14 residues. Sequences were obtained from blood. The rearrangement joins TRBV30 to TRBJ1-5; no clear D gene. This clonotype was sampled from a person aged 18 to 70 in good health. CDR3 nucleotide sequence: TGTGCCTGGAGTCTACCATCTGGGAATCAGCCCCAGCATTTT. Encoded protein: CAWSLPSGNQPQHF. Full variable domain (missing parts from reference TRBV30 and TRBJ1-5): SQTIHQWPATLVQPVGSPLSLECTVEGTSNPNLYWYRQAAGRGLQLLFYSVGIGQISSEVPQNLSASRPQDRQFILSSKKLLLSDSGFYLCAWSLPSGNQPQHFGDGTRLSIL.